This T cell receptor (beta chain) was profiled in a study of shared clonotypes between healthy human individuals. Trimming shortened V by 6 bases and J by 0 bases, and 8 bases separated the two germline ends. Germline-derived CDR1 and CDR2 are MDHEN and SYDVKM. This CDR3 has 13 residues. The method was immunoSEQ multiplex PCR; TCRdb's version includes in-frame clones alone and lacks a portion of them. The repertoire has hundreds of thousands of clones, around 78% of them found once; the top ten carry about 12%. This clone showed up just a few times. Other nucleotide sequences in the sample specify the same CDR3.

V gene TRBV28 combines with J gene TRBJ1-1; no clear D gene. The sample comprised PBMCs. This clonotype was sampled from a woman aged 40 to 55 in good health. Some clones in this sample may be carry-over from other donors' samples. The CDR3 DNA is TGTGCCAGCAGGGGAACACTGAACACTGAAGCTTTCTTT. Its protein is CASRGTLNTEAFF.